This T cell receptor (beta chain) was identified during a study of PD-L1 blockade in urothelial cancer. As for the study in general: Each blood sample yielded a median of 141,255 T cells.

TCRdb's copy holds only in-frame clones and misses some; the assay was immunoSEQ multiplex PCR. The sample lists fewer than 50,000 clones; about 88% were seen once. The time point denotes: pretreatment peripheral blood. There are 14 residues in the CDR3. Germline V gene lookup returns CDR1 SGHNT and CDR2 YENEEA. V lost 0 bases to trimming and J lost 1 base, with 7 bases between them. V is TRBV11-3 and J is TRBJ2-7; D not certain. This sequence originates from a donor at least 40 years old with urothelial cancer. Sequencing used PBMCs, obtained around atezolizumab (anti-PD-L1) treatment. This CDR3 is CASSLDLLSYEQYF. In DNA, the CDR3 is TGTGCCAGCAGCTTAGATCTACTGTCCTACGAGCAGTACTTC.